This TCR beta chain was obtained from a study of cytomegalovirus exposure and HLA in healthy donors. Concerning this clone: Its target is unknown.

Clones were read by immunoSEQ multiplex PCR, and TCRdb kept only the in-frame ones, dropping some. The sample lists about 120,000 clones, about 83% occurring once. The CDR3 length is 14 residues. Trimming removed 4 bases at V and 4 bases at J, with 12 bases between. Germline CDR1 is SGHRS and CDR2 is YFSETQ. The donors formed part of the 120-subject validation cohort, distinct from the roughly 670-subject first cohort. Findings and limits, study-wide: Reports indicated that the classifier achieved high specificity and sensitivity in diagnosing cytomegalovirus status. According to a subsequent analysis, TCR clusters from the first cohort were inclined to appear together in the 110 or so validation repertoires. Across donors, most TCRs were seen rarely, yet some public ones were widespread.

The chain is built from TRBV5-1 and TRBJ1-5, with D possibly TRBD1 on 5 matching bases. The sequence was obtained from a woman in her 30s in good health and CMV-seronegative. The source material was PBMCs. The CDR3 spells CASSPQVGNQPQHF. The DNA for the CDR3 is TGCGCCAGCAGCCCACAGGTAGGGAATCAGCCCCAGCATTTT. The full variable domain, with the rest looked up from reference TRBV5-1 and TRBJ1-5, is KAGVTQTPRYLIKTRGQQVTLSCSPISGHRSVSWYQQTPGQGLQFLFEYFSETQRNKGNFPGRFSGRQFSNSRSEMNVSTLELGDSALYLCASSPQVGNQPQHFGDGTRLSIL.